These 13 T cell receptor beta chains came from one sample sequenced in a study of response to subunit inactivated influenza vaccine (dated by TCRdb to the late 2010s). The method behind the library was RT-PCR. TCRdb shows the sequencer as Illumina HiSeq 2500. TCRdb applied fastp at Q25 and MiXCR to the public reads, then kept only in-frame beta chains. When rows share a CDR3 protein, they turn into one entry using the most common DNA and genes. This sample is represented by some 600,000 distinct CDR3 sequences; less than 15% of them were singletons. The ten largest clones add up to 6.5% to 8% of the sample. Material: PBMCs from blood, obtained less than 15 days before vaccination. The receptors derive from a man aged 50 to 59 who received an inactivated influenza vaccine. Donor details come from another sample of the same person, matched by shared clones.

This clonotype was seen repeatedly, ten times or more. This chain uses TRBV2 with TRBJ1-6; D unresolved. From germline, CDR1 is SNHLY and CDR2 FYNNEI. Trimming left V 8 bases short and J 6 bases short, with 17 bases between. The CDR3 extends over 15 amino acids. The CDR3 coding sequence is TGTGCCAGCGCGCCAAGTGGTATCACTAATTCACCCCTCCACTTT. Encoded protein: CASAPSGITNSPLHF.

This clonotype was found many times. The rearrangement joins TRBV12-3 or TRBV12-4 to TRBJ2-3; 7 positions agree with TRBD1. V lost 6 bases and J lost 2; bases outside the gene matches: 5. The CDR3 sequence is 14 residues long. The CDR3 protein is CASRPTGVTDTQYF. The CDR3 nucleotides read TGTGCCAGCAGACCCACAGGGGTCACAGATACGCAGTATTTT.

The V gene is TRBV6-1, the J gene TRBJ2-1, with 7 bases matching TRBD2. The J segment lost 5 bases and the V segment lost 6 bases, leaving 7 bases of the junction unmatched. The V gene's germline CDR1 is MNHNS and CDR2 SASEGT. There are 14 residues in the CDR3. CDR3 DNA: TGTGCCAGCAGCGCCGGGACTATGGACAATGAGCAGTTCTTC. It encodes CASSAGTMDNEQFF.

The chain joins TRBV28 to TRBJ2-1; D possibly matches TRBD1 or TRBD2 (5 bases each). Germline V gene sequence: CDR1 MDHEN, CDR2 SYDVKM. V lost 8 bases and J 5 bases, leaving 16 bases between the germline ends. The CDR3 sequence is 14 residues long. CDR3 DNA sequence: TGTGCCAGCCTTCCCGGGACCCACAACAATGAGCAGTTCTTC. This translates into CASLPGTHNNEQFF.

This clonotype was counted a few times. The chain employs TRBV4-1 and TRBJ1-2, with D tentatively TRBD1 (5 bases). V shed 0 bases and J shed 2 bases, with 13 bases lying between them. Germline V lookup: CDR1 MGHRA, CDR2 YSYEKL. The CDR3 covers 16 residues. The CDR3 reads CASSQDWEGPNYGYTF. The CDR3 nucleotides are TGCGCCAGCAGCCAAGATTGGGAGGGACCAAACTATGGCTACACCTTC.

This clonotype was seen only a few times. This chain's CDR3 is CASSLVSRRDFTPGQETQYF. CDR3 DNA sequence: TGTGCCAGCAGCTTAGTGTCAAGAAGGGATTTCACTCCCGGGCAAGAGACCCAGTACTTC. This chain links TRBV11-2 with TRBJ2-5, with D hard to call. Per germline, CDR1 SGHAT and CDR2 FQNNGV. The CDR3 loop spans 20 amino acids. Between the trimmed V and J ends, which lost 1 base and 2 bases, there was a span of 26 bases.

The chain links TRBV20-1 to TRBJ2-5, with TRBD1 identical over 7 bases. Germline V gene sequence: CDR1 DFQATT, CDR2 SNEGSKA (reference sequence). The CDR3 consists of 11 residues. The CDR3 DNA reads TGCAGGGGGGACAGAGAAGAGACCCAGTACTTC. Protein product: CRGDREETQYF.

This clonotype showed up just a few times. This chain joins TRBV7-8 and TRBJ1-6; D is ambiguous. The length of the CDR3 is 13 residues. Trimming shortened V by 7 bases and J by 10 bases, and 14 bases separated the two germline ends. CDR1 is SGHVS and CDR2 is FQNEAQ in the germline V gene. This CDR3 reads CASIPEVGSPLHF. DNA for the CDR3: TGTGCCAGCATTCCGGAGGTTGGCTCACCCCTCCACTTT. The complete variable domain, with remaining parts taken from reference TRBV7-8 and TRBJ1-6, reads GAGVSQSPRYKVAKRGQDVALRCDPISGHVSLFWYQQALGQGPEFLTYFQNEAQLDKSGLPSDRFFAERPEGSVSTLKIQRTQQEDSAVYLCASIPEVGSPLHFGNGTRLTVT.

At least ten counts were recorded for this clonotype. This rearrangement joins TRBV5-1 to TRBJ2-5; no firm D call. Germline V gene data show CDR1 as SGHRS and CDR2 as YFSETQ. CDR3 length equals 13 residues. The V gene lost 4 bases and the J gene lost 5 bases, with 12 bases spanning the gap. CDR3 sequence reads: CASSPGDAETQYF. CDR3 DNA: TGCGCCAGCAGCCCCGGTGATGCTGAGACCCAGTACTTC.

This clonotype was seen a handful of times. This sequence joins TRBV5-1 and TRBJ2-5, with 10 bases identical to TRBD2. Germline V CDR1 and CDR2: SGHRS, YFSETQ. J was trimmed by 5 bases and V by 5 bases; bases with no gene match: 9. The CDR3 covers 15 residues. CDR3 residues: CASRETSGRGETQYF. CDR3 nucleotides: TGCGCCAGCAGAGAGACTAGCGGGCGTGGGGAGACCCAGTACTTC.

This chain uses TRBV2 with TRBJ2-5; the D is unclear. Between the trimmed V and J ends, which lost 8 bases and 4 bases, there was a span of 8 bases. The CDR3 consists of 11 residues. Per the germline V gene, CDR1 is SNHLY and CDR2 is FYNNEI. The DNA for the CDR3 is TGTGCCAGCTATATGTCAGAGACCCAGTACTTC. Translated, it gives CASYMSETQYF.

This clonotype has more than one count but fewer than ten. The chain joins TRBV20-1 to TRBJ2-1; TRBD2 matches 16 bases. The V segment lost 5 bases and the J segment 9 bases; nucleotides outside the gene matches: 10. Germline CDR1 is DFQATT and CDR2 is SNEGSKA (reference sequence). The CDR3 extends over 16 amino acids. The CDR3 reads CSAQRFGTSGRVEQFF. CDR3 DNA: TGCAGTGCTCAAAGGTTTGGGACTAGCGGGAGGGTTGAGCAGTTCTTC.

The CDR3 nucleotides are TGTGCCAGCGGACAGCCGCACACCGGGGAGCTGTTTTTT. Translating gives CASGQPHTGELFF. V is TRBV7-9 and J is TRBJ2-2; D perhaps matches TRBD1 (6 bases). Looked up from germline, CDR1 is SEHNR and CDR2 is FQNEAQ (reference sequence). Trimming removed 8 bases from V and 3 bases from J, with 10 bases in between. The CDR3 is 13 amino acids.